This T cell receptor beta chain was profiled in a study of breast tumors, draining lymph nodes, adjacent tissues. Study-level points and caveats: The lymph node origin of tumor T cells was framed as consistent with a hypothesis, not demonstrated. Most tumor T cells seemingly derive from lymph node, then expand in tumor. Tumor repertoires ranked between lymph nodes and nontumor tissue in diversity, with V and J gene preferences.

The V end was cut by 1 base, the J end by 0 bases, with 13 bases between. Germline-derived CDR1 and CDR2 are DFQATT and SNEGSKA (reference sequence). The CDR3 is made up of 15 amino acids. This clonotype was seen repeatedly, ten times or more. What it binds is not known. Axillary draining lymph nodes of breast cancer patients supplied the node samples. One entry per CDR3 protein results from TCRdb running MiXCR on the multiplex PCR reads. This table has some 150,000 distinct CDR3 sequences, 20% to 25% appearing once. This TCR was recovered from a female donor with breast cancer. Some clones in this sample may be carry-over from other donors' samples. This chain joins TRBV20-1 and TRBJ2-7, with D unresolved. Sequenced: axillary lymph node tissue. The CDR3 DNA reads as TGCAGTGCTAGAGCGTTGGACGACCCCTCCTACGAGCAGTACTTC. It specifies CSARALDDPSYEQYF.